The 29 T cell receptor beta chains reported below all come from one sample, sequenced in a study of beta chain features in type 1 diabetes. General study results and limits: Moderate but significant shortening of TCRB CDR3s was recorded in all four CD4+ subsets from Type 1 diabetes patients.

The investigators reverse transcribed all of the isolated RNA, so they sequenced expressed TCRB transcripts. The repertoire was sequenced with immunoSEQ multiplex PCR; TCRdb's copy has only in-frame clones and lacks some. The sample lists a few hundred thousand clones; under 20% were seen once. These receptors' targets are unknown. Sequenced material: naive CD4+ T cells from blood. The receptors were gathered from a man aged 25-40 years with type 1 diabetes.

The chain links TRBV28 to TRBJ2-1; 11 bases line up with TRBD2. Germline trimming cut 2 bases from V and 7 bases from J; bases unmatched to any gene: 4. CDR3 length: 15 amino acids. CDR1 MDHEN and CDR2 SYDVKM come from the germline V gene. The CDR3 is CASSLMTSGKNEQFF. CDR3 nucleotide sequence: TGTGCCAGCAGTTTAATGACTAGCGGGAAGAATGAGCAGTTCTTC.

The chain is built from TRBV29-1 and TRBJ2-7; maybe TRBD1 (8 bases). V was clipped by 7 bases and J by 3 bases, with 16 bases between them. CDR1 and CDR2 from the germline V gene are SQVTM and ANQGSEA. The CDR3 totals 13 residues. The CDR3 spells CSADTGGDYEQYF. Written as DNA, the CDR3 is TGCAGCGCCGATACAGGGGGGGACTACGAGCAGTACTTC.

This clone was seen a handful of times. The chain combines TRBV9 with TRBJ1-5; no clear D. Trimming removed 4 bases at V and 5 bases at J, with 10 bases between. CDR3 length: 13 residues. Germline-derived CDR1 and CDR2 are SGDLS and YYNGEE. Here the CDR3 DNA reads TGTGCCAGCAGCCTAAGGGAGGATCAGCCCCAGCATTTT. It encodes CASSLREDQPQHF.

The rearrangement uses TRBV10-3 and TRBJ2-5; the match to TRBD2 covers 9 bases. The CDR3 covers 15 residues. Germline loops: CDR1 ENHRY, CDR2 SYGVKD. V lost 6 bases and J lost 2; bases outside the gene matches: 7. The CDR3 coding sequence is TGTGCCATCAGACAAGCGGGAGGCCATCAAGAGACCCAGTACTTC. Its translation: CAIRQAGGHQETQYF.

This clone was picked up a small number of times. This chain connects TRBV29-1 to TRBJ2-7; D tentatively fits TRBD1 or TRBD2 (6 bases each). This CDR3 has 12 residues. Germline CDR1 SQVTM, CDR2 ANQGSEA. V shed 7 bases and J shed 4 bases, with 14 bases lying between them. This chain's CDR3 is CSAKGGVYEQYF. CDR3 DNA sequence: TGCAGCGCCAAGGGGGGCGTATACGAGCAGTACTTC.

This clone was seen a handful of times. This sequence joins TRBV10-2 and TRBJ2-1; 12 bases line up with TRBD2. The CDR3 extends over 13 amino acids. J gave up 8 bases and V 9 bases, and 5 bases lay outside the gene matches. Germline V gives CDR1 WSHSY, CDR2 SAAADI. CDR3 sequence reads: CASRTSGTDEQFF. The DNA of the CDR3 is TGCGCCAGTCGGACTAGCGGGACCGATGAGCAGTTCTTC.

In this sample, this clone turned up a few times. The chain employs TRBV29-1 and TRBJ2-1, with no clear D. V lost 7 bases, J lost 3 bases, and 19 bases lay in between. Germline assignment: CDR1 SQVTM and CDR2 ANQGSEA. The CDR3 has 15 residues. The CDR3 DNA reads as TGCAGCGCAAAATTGCTGCGCTCACTCTACAATGAGCAGTTCTTC. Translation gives CSAKLLRSLYNEQFF.

For the CDR3, the DNA is TGTGCCAGCAGCCAACTTAGCGCCTACGAGCAGTACTTC. Protein product: CASSQLSAYEQYF. The V call is TRBV14, the J call TRBJ2-7; a possible D gene is TRBD2 (5 bases). This CDR3 region has 13 residues. Germline V gene sequence: CDR1 SGHDN, CDR2 FVKESK. Between the trimmed V and J ends, which lost 2 bases and 2 bases, there was a span of 7 bases.

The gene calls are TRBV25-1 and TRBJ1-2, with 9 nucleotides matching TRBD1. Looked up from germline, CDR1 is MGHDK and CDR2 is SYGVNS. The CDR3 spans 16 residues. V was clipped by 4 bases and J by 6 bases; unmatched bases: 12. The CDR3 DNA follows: TGTGCCAGCAGTGCTTCGGACAGGGGCCTTGGGGATGGCTACACCTTC. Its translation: CASSASDRGLGDGYTF.

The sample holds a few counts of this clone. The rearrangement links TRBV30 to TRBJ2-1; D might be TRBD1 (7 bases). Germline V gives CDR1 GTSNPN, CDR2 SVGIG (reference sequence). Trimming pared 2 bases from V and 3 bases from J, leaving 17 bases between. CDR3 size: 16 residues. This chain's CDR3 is CAWSSRGRGDYNEQFF. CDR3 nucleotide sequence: TGTGCCTGGAGTTCCAGGGGCAGGGGGGACTACAATGAGCAGTTCTTC.

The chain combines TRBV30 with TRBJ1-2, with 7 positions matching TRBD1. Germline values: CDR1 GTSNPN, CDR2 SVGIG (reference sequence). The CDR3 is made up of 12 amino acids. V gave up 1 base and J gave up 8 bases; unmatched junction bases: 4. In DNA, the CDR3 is TGTGCCTGGAGTGAGGGGGCGCGAGGCTACACCTTC. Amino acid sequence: CAWSEGARGYTF.

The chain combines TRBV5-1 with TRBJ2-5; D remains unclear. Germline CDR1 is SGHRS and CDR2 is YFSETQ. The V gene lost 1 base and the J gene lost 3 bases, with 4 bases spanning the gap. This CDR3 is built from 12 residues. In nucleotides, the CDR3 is TGCGCCAGCAGCTTGTTAGAAGAGACCCAGTACTTC. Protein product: CASSLLEETQYF.

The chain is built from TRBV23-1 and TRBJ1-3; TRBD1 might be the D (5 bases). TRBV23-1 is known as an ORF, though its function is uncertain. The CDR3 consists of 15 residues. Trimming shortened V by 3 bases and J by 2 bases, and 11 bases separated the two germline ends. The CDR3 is CASSQPGNPGNTIYF. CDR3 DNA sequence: TGCGCCAGCAGTCAGCCAGGGAATCCTGGAAACACCATATATTTT.

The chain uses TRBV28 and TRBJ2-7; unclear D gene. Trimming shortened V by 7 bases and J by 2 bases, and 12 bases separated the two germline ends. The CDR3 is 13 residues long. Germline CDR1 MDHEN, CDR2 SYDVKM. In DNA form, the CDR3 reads TGTGCCAGCAATCGATACACGGCCTACGAGCAGTACTTC. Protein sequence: CASNRYTAYEQYF.

The CDR3 DNA sequence: TGCGCCAGCAGCCAAGATAGGCAGGGTAGGCTAGCGGGAATCAATGAGCAGTTCTTC. Its translation: CASSQDRQGRLAGINEQFF. The chain uses TRBV4-3 and TRBJ2-1, with 9 bases identical to TRBD2. The CDR3 has 19 residues. Germline trimming cut 0 bases from V and 6 bases from J; bases unmatched to any gene: 15. Per germline, CDR1 LGHNA and CDR2 YSLEER.

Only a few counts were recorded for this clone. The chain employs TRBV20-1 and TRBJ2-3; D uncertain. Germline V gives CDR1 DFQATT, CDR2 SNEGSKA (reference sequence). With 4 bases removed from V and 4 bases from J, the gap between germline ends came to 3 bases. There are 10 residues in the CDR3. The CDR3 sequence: CSATADTQYF. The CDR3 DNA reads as TGCAGTGCTACCGCAGATACGCAGTATTTT.

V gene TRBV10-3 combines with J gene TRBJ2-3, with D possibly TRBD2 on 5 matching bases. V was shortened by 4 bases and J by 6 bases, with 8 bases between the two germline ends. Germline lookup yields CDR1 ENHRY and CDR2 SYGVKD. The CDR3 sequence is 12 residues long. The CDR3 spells CAISGSGDTQYF. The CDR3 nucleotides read TGTGCCATCAGTGGATCGGGGGATACGCAGTATTTT.

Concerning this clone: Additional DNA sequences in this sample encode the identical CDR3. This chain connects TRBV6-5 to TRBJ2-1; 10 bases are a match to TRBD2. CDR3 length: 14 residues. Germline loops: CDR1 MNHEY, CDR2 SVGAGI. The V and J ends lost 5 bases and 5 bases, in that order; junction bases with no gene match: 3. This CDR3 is CASSRTSGNNEQFF. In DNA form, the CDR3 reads TGTGCCAGCAGTCGGACTAGCGGTAACAATGAGCAGTTCTTC.

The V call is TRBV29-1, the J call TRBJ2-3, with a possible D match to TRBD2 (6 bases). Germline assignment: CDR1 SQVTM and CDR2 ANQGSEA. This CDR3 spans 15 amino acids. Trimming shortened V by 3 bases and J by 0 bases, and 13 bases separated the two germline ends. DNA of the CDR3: TGCAGCGTTGAGATCGGACTAAGGAGCACAGATACGCAGTATTTT. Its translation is CSVEIGLRSTDTQYF.

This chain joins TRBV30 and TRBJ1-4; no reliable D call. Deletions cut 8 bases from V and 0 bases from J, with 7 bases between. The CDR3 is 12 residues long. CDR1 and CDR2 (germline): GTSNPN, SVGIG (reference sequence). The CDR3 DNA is TGTGCCCTGAGAACAACTAATGAAAAACTGTTTTTT. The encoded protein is CALRTTNEKLFF.

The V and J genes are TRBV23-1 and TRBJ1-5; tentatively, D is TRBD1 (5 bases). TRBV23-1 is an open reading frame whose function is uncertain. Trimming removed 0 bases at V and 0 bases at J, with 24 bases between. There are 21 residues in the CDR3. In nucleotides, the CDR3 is TGCGCCAGCAGTCAATCGAGGCGGGGCGCGCCCAATATTGATAGCAATCAGCCCCAGCATTTT. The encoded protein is CASSQSRRGAPNIDSNQPQHF.

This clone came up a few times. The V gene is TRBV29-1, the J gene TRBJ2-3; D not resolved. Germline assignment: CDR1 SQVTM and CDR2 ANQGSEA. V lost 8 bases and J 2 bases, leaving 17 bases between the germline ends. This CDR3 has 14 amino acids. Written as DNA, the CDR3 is TGCAGCTCACGGCACAGCCTACTCACAGATACGCAGTATTTT. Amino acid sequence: CSSRHSLLTDTQYF.

CDR3 nucleotide sequence: TGTGCCTGGAGTGGAACGGGCCAGCCCCAGCATTTT. Translating it yields CAWSGTGQPQHF. The rearrangement uses TRBV30 and TRBJ1-5; D gene uncertain. The CDR3 is 12 amino acids. Between the trimmed V and J ends, which lost 1 base and 7 bases, there was a span of 8 bases. The germline V gene has CDR1 GTSNPN and CDR2 SVGIG (reference sequence). The whole variable domain, filled in from reference TRBV30 and TRBJ1-5, reads SQTIHQWPATLVQPVGSPLSLECTVEGTSNPNLYWYRQAAGRGLQLLFYSVGIGQISSEVPQNLSASRPQDRQFILSSKKLLLSDSGFYLCAWSGTGQPQHFGDGTRLSIL.

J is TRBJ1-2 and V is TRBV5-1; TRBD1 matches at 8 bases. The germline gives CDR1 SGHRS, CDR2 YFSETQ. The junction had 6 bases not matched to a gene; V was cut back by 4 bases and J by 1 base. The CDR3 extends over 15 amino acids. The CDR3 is CASSAGTGNNYGYTF. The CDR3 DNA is TGCGCCAGCAGCGCTGGGACAGGAAATAACTATGGCTACACCTTC.

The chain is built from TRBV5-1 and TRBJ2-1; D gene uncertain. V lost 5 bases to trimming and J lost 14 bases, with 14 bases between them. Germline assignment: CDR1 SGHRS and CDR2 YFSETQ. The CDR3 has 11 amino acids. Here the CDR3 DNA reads TGCGCCAGCAGGAGGACCTTTTTGGAGTTCTTC. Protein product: CASRRTFLEFF.

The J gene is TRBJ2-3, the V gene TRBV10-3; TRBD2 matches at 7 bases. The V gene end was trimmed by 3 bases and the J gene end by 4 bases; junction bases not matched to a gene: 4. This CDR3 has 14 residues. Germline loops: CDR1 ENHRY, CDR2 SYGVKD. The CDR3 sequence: CAISDGGGPDTQYF. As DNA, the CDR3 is TGTGCCATCAGTGACGGGGGAGGGCCAGATACGCAGTATTTT.

The CDR3 sequence is CASSRQAAGELFF. The CDR3 region has the DNA TGTGCCAGTAGTCGACAGGCGGCCGGGGAGCTGTTTTTT. The rearrangement links TRBV19 to TRBJ2-2; a weak D match, TRBD1 (6 bases). The germline CDR1 and CDR2 sequences are LNHDA and SQIVND (reference sequence). V was pared by 5 bases and J by 6 bases, with 10 bases between. CDR3 length: 13 amino acids. The full variable domain, its missing parts supplied by reference TRBV19 and TRBJ2-2, is DGGITQSPKYLFRKEGQNVTLSCEQNLNHDAMYWYRQDPGQGLRLIYYSQIVNDFQKGDIAEGYSVSREKKESFPLTVTSAQKNPTAFYLCASSRQAAGELFFGEGSRLTVL.

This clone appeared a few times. CDR3 DNA sequence: TGCGCCAGCAGCCAGGGGAGACTAGCGGGAGGGATTGGGGAGACCCAGTACTTC. Protein sequence: CASSQGRLAGGIGETQYF. This chain links TRBV4-3 with TRBJ2-5; the match to TRBD2 covers 14 bases. This CDR3 has 18 residues. Germline V lookup: CDR1 LGHNA, CDR2 YSLEER. Trimming removed 3 bases from V and 5 bases from J; junction bases left unmatched: 11.

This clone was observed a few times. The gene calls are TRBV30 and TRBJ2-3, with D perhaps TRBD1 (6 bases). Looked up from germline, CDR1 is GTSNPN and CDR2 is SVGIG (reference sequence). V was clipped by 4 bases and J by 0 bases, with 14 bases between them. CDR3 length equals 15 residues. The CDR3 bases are TGTGCCTGGACCCCTGGAAGGGGGAGCACAGATACGCAGTATTTT. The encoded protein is CAWTPGRGSTDTQYF.